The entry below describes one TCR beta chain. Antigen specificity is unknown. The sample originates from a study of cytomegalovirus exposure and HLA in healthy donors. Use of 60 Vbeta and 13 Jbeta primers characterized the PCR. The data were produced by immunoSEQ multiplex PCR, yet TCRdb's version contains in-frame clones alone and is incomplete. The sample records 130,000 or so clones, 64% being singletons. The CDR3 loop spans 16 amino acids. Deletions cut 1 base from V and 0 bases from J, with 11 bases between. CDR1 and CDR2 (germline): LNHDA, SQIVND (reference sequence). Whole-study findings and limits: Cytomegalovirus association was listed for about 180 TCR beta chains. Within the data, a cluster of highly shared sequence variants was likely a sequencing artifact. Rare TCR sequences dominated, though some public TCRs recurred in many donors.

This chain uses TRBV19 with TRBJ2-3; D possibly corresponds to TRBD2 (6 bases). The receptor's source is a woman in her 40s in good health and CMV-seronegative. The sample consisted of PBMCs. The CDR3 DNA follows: TGTGCCAGTAGTATAGGCGCGGGGCCCAGCACAGATACGCAGTATTTT. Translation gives CASSIGAGPSTDTQYF.